The T cell receptor (beta chain) described here comes from a study of OX40 agonist ivuxolimab in advanced cancers. Overall study results and limits: In general, CD8+ T cells held more expanded clones than CD4+ did, on average.

Autoimmune disease history or systemic immunosuppression led to patients being barred. The assay was immunoSEQ multiplex PCR, and TCRdb's table has in-frame clones only and misses some. The table has about 74,000 clones, less than 90% seen once. Details on this clone: Its matching antigen is unknown.

The sample in question was CD4+ or CD8+ T cells sorted from blood, obtained in a trial of the OX40 agonist ivuxolimab. The clonotype comes from an adult with an advanced solid tumor such as melanoma, head and neck, liver or kidney cancer.

CDR3 region: CASSLAQGANYGYTF. In nucleotides, the CDR3 is TGTGCCAGCAGCTTAGCGCAGGGGGCTAACTATGGCTACACCTTC. The chain has TRBV7-9 and TRBJ1-2; 7 nucleotides line up with TRBD1. V dropped 0 bases and J dropped 0; count of bases not matched to a gene: 1. Germline CDR1 is SEHNR and CDR2 is FQNEAQ (reference sequence). There are 15 residues in the CDR3. Looking up the rest from reference TRBV7-9 and TRBJ1-2 gives the full variable domain: DTGVSQNPRHKITKRGQNVTFRCDPISEHNRLYWYRQTLGQGPEFLTYFQNEAQLEKSRLLSDRFSAERPKGSFSTLEIQRTEQGDSAMYLCASSLAQGANYGYTFGSGTRLTVV.